The clone carrying this TCR beta chain appeared many times. Time point meaning: patch test 2, 6 weeks after DPC sensitization. The treatment: therapeutic diphenylcyclopropenone sensitization with weekly scalp DPC. The source of the sample is a study of human T cells and chemical hapten exposure. TCRdb itself ran the RACE reads through MiXCR, one entry per CDR3 protein. Among fewer than 85,000 distinct CDR3 sequences, 10% were seen once, and the ten largest hold 2% to 3%. This TCR derives from a woman in her 30s with alopecia areata. Some clones in this sample may be carry-over from other donors' samples. Material: whole blood, obtained in connection with sensitization to the hapten diphenylcyclopropenone (DPC).

The DNA for the CDR3 is TGTGCCAGCTCACCCCCGGCGGGAGCGGCCTACGAGCAGTACTTC. Protein product: CASSPPAGAAYEQYF. The chain combines TRBV18 with TRBJ2-7; the match to TRBD2 covers 7 bases. CDR1 KGHSH and CDR2 LQKENI come from the germline V gene. V was clipped by 3 bases and J by 2 bases; unmatched bases: 7. The CDR3 consists of 15 residues.